The clone carrying this TCR beta chain was seen only a few times. Its antigen is as yet unknown. This record belongs to a study of T-cell reconstitution after alpha-beta-depleted transplantation in children. Study results and caveats: By one year post-transplant, T-cell counts and diversity largely arose from T cells that were newly produced. About two months after transplant, alpha-beta T cells reportedly came from several hundred expanded graft clones. Some patients' high day-60 TCRbeta diversity was attributed to recipient cells surviving conditioning.

The TCRbeta library was prepared with unique molecular identifiers. TCRdb ran MiXCR on the PCR reads and lists one entry per CDR3 protein. The table shows hundreds of thousands of distinct CDR3 sequences, with around 7.1% occurring only once. V lost 3 bases and J 2 bases, leaving 10 bases between the germline ends. This CDR3 has 14 residues. The V gene's germline CDR1 is SGHTA and CDR2 FQGNSA. The chain couples TRBV7-2 to TRBJ1-2; no clear D gene. The sequencing here drew on peripheral blood, taken 360 days after TCRalphabeta/CD19-depleted stem cell transplant. The source is a female patient aged 2 to 10 who had a stem cell transplant for Fanconi anemia, so the T cells may come from the graft donor. CDR3 sequence (DNA): TGTGCCAGCAGCTTGGAAGGAGACAACTATGGCTACACCTTC. Translating it yields CASSLEGDNYGYTF.